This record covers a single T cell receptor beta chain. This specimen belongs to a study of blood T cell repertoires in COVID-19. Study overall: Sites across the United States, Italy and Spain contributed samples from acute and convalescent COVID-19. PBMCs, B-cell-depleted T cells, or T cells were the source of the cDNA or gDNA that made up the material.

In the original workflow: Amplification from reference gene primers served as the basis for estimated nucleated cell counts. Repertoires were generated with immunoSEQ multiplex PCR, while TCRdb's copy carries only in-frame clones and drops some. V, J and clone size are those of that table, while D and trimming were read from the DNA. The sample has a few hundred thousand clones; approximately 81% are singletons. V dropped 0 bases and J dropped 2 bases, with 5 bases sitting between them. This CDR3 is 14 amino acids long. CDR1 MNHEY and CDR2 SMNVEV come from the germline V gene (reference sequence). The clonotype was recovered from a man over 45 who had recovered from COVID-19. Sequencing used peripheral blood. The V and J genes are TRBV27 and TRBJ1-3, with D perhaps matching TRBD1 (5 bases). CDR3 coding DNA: TGTGCCAGCAGTTTATCGGGGCCTGGAAACACCATATATTTT. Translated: CASSLSGPGNTIYF.